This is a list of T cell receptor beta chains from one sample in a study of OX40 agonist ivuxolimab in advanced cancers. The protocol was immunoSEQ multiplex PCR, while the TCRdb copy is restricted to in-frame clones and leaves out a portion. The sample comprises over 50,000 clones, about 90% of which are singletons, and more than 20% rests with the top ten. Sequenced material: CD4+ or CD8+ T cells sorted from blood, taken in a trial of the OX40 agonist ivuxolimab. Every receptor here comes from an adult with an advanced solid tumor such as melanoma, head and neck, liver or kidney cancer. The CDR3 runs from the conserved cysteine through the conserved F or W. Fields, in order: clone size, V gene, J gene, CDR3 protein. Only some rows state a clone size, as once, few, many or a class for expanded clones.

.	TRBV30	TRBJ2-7	CAWSLLSYEQYF
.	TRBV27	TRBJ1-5	CASSLAPGPRSNQPQHF
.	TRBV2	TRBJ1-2	CASSEVIRSDNYGYTF
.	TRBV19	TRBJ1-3	CASSISAGPGNTIYF
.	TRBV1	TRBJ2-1	CTSSQARSGMPYNEQFF
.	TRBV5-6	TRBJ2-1	CASSLILSYNEQFF
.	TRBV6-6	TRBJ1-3	CASSFTSSGNTIYF
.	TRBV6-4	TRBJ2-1	CASSDASREGDNEQFF
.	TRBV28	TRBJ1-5	CASSRLGTAYNQPQHF
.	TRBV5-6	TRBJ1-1	CASSGLGEGARAEAFF
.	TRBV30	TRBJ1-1	CAWSGGPPEAFF
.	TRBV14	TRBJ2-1	CASSRQVHNEQFF
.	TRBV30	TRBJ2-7	CAWSLGGGEQYF
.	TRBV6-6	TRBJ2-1	CASGEPHSSYNEQFF
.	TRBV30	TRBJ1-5	CAWSEGGLQPQHF
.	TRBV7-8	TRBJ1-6	CASSTGLIGRNSPLHF
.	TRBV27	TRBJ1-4	CASSLRGPEKLFF
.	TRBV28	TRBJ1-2	CASSFNPWGGYGYTF
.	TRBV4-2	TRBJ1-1	CASSGTEAFF
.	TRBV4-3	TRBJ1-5	CASRLDQPQHF
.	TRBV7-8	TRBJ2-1	CASSPTYSYNEQFF
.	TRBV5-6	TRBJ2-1	CASSLGDNEQFF
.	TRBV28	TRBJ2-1	CASRQLAGGGSEQFF
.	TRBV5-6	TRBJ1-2	CASSGLGTGAGRYTF
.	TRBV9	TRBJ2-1	CASSVGTGLTRGDEQFF
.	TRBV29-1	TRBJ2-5	CSAGWETQYF
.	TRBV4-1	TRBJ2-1	CASSQSLGWAYNEQFF
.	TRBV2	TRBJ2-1	CASSPGLASEIVDNEQFF
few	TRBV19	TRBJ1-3	CASRETSGNTIYF
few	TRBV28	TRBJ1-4	CASSLSQGEKLFF
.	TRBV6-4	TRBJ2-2	CASSGTNTGELFF
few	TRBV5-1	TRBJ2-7	CASSWGQGFYEQYF
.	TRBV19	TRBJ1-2	CASSIDSPAGIYGYTF
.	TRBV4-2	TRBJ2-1	CASSQEWARVYNEQFF
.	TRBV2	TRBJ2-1	CASSTGLAAYNEQFF
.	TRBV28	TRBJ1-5	CASSFMGLRKDQPQHF
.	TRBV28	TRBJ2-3	CASSSWTSGLETQYF
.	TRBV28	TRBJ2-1	CASSLVIAEYNEQFF
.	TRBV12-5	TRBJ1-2	CASGLTPLGGYTF
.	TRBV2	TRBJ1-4	CASRELKTTNEKLFF